The 14 T cell receptor beta chains reported below all come from one sample, sequenced in a study of cytomegalovirus exposure and HLA in healthy donors. Vbeta (60) and Jbeta (13) primers were used in the PCR. Assay used: immunoSEQ multiplex PCR; TCRdb lists only in-frame clones, some missing. This table has about 190,000 clones, about 87% appearing once. The sequencing input was PBMCs. The receptors come from a man in his thirties or forties in good health and CMV-seronegative.

V usage is TRBV28 and J usage is TRBJ2-7, with TRBD2 matching 7 bases. The J segment lost 1 base and the V segment lost 5 bases, leaving 8 bases of the junction unmatched. CDR1 and CDR2 from the germline V gene are MDHEN and SYDVKM. This CDR3 contains 15 residues. CDR3: CASSRPGRGSYEQYF. CDR3 nucleotide sequence: TGTGCCAGCAGTCGACCAGGGCGGGGGTCCTACGAGCAGTACTTC.

The chain has TRBV6-6 and TRBJ1-1, with TRBD1 matching 9 bases. With 7 bases clipped from V and 3 bases from J, the junction kept 12 bases outside the gene matches. The CDR3 is 16 residues long. The germline CDR1 and CDR2 sequences are MNHNY and SVGAGI (reference sequence). The CDR3 DNA is TGTGCCAGCATTCCCGGACAGGGGATAGCGTACACTGAAGCTTTCTTT. This gives the protein CASIPGQGIAYTEAFF.

The V gene is TRBV4-1, the J gene TRBJ1-4, with 7 bases aligning to TRBD1. The V gene's germline CDR1 is MGHRA and CDR2 YSYEKL. The CDR3 is 16 residues long. Unmatched junction bases numbered 9, after V lost 4 bases and J lost 4 bases. Written as DNA, the CDR3 is TGCGCCAGCAGCCGCAGCTCAGGGGGTAGTAATGAAAAACTGTTTTTT. Its translation is CASSRSSGGSNEKLFF.

This clone was detected once. This chain connects TRBV27 to TRBJ2-7; 9 nucleotides align to TRBD1. In germline, CDR1 is MNHEY, CDR2 SMNVEV (reference sequence). V was pared by 5 bases and J by 7 bases, with 9 bases of the junction left unmatched. This CDR3 comprises 14 residues. CDR3 sequence (DNA): TGTGCCAGCAGTCAGGGACAGGGCCCCTGGGAGCAGTACTTC. Its protein product is CASSQGQGPWEQYF.

The chain is built from TRBV19 and TRBJ2-3; perhaps TRBD2 as D (7 bases). CDR3 length: 17 amino acids. Trimming stripped 2 bases from V and 5 bases from J, with 20 bases between. Looked up from germline, CDR1 is LNHDA and CDR2 is SQIVND (reference sequence). CDR3: CASSIFLRGASGDTQYF. The CDR3 nucleotides read TGTGCCAGTAGTATATTCCTTCGGGGGGCGTCGGGAGATACGCAGTATTTT.

The chain employs TRBV6-1 and TRBJ2-2; 8 nucleotides match TRBD1. In germline, CDR1 is MNHNS, CDR2 SASEGT. After removal of 7 bases from V and 7 bases from J, the junction contained 5 bases not matched to a gene. The CDR3 covers 13 residues. The CDR3 DNA reads TGTGCCAGCATTGTTACAGGGGGCGGGGAGCTGTTTTTT. Translated: CASIVTGGGELFF.

This clone has just one count. The V and J genes are TRBV30 and TRBJ2-7; the D gene is possibly TRBD1 (5 bases). Germline V gene data show CDR1 as GTSNPN and CDR2 as SVGIG (reference sequence). CDR3 length equals 12 residues. Trimming stripped 4 bases from V and 0 bases from J, with 7 bases between. As DNA, the CDR3 is TGTGCCTGGACGCAGGGCTCCTACGAGCAGTACTTC. It translates to CAWTQGSYEQYF.

This chain links TRBV11-2 with TRBJ2-7, with TRBD1 identical over 8 bases. The V and J ends lost 4 bases and 0 bases, in that order; junction bases with no gene match: 2. Germline CDR1 reads SGHAT; CDR2 reads FQNNGV. There are 14 residues in the CDR3. As DNA, the CDR3 is TGTGCCAGCAGCTCCGGACAGGGCTCCTACGAGCAGTACTTC. Protein product: CASSSGQGSYEQYF. Combining the CDR3 with reference TRBV11-2 and TRBJ2-7 gives the whole variable domain EAGVAQSPRYKIIEKRQSVAFWCNPISGHATLYWYQQILGQGPKLLIQFQNNGVVDDSQLPKDRFSAERLKGVDSTLKIQPAKLEDSAVYLCASSSGQGSYEQYFGPGTRLTVT.

The chain recombines TRBV7-2 with TRBJ1-2, with a weak D call TRBD1 (5 bases). Trimming removed 5 bases at V and 5 bases at J, with 18 bases between. Germline CDR1 reads SGHTA; CDR2 reads FQGNSA. This CDR3 contains 15 residues. CDR3 DNA: TGTGCCAGCAGCCCAGGTAGTCAGGGTCGATATGGCTACACCTTC. This translates into CASSPGSQGRYGYTF.

The V gene is TRBV6-5, the J gene TRBJ1-4; maybe TRBD1 (5 bases). Germline V gives CDR1 MNHEY, CDR2 SVGAGI. V lost 6 bases and J lost 1, with 12 bases in between. The CDR3 consists of 15 residues. The CDR3 coding sequence is TGTGCCAGCAGGCCCGGGACTAGAACTAATGAAAAACTGTTTTTT. Its translation: CASRPGTRTNEKLFF.

The chain combines TRBV2 with TRBJ1-5; D gene uncertain. V was pared by 6 bases and J by 2 bases, with 8 bases between. The germline V gene encodes CDR1 SNHLY and CDR2 FYNNEI. This CDR3 region has 13 residues. In DNA, the CDR3 is TGTGCCAGCAGGCCCGGGGGCAATCAGCCCCAGCATTTT. Translated: CASRPGGNQPQHF.

The chain couples TRBV4-1 to TRBJ1-2; 9 nucleotides line up with TRBD1. The germline V gene encodes CDR1 MGHRA and CDR2 YSYEKL. The CDR3 sequence is 15 residues long. V shed 4 bases and J 2 bases; nucleotides not matched to a gene: 5. CDR3 region: CASSPRDRVNYGYTF. CDR3 bases: TGCGCCAGCAGCCCCCGGGACAGGGTCAACTATGGCTACACCTTC.

J is TRBJ2-1 and V is TRBV11-2; no reliable D call. Trimming shortened V by 0 bases and J by 8 bases, and 8 bases separated the two germline ends. The length of the CDR3 is 13 residues. From germline, CDR1 is SGHAT and CDR2 FQNNGV. The CDR3 region is CASSLEPLDEQFF. The CDR3 coding sequence is TGTGCCAGCAGCTTAGAGCCTCTAGATGAGCAGTTCTTC.

The chain employs TRBV19 and TRBJ2-3, with 12 nucleotides matching TRBD2. Losses at the gene ends were 7 bases for V and 4 bases for J; bases not matched to a gene: 15. The length of the CDR3 is 18 residues. Germline assignment: CDR1 LNHDA and CDR2 SQIVND (reference sequence). The CDR3 region has the DNA TGTGCCAGTACCCCACTACTAGCGGGGGGCCACGGGGCAGATACGCAGTATTTT. Its translation is CASTPLLAGGHGADTQYF.